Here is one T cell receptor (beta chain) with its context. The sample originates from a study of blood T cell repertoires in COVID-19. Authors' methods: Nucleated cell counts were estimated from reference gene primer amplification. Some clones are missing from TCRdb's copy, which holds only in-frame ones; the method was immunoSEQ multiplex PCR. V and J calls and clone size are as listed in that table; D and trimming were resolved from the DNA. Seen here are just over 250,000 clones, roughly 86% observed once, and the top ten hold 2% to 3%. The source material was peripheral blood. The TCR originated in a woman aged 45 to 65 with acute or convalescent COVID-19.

This CDR3 reads CASSYSDRSYGYTF. DNA of the CDR3: TGTGCCAGCAGTTACTCAGACAGATCCTATGGCTACACCTTC. The chain has TRBV6-5 and TRBJ1-2; a weak D match, TRBD1 (5 bases). CDR1 is MNHEY and CDR2 is SVGAGI in the germline V gene. The germline V and J ends were trimmed by 0 bases and 4 bases, with 9 bases remaining between them. The CDR3 extends over 14 amino acids.